Listed below are T cell receptor beta chains from one sample, sequenced in a study of T-cell memory formation after mild COVID-19. TCRdb reanalysed the 5' RACE reads using MiXCR and keeps one entry per CDR3 protein. The top ten hold approximately 2.8% of the sample, which has around 200,000 distinct CDR3 sequences, 8% to 11% seen once. The sequenced sample consisted of PBMCs or a T cell subset sorted from them (not recorded which). The receptor source for this set is a man aged 18 to 29 who had mild COVID-19 (a few samples of this study predate the infection). Cell type and time point are not known. The CDR3 runs from the conserved cysteine through the conserved F or W. A D gene is named only where the DNA matches it firmly. Expanded clones are given a class, and other clones once, few, many or no size at all.

TRBV20-1	TRBJ2-3	few	TRBD2	15	TGCAGTGCTAGAGCGGCTAGCGGACCCACAGATACGCAGTATTTT	CSARAASGPTDTQYF
TRBV9	TRBJ2-1	-	-	12	TGTGCCAGCAGCGAAACCGGAGCTGAGCAGTTCTTC	CASSETGAEQFF
TRBV5-1	TRBJ2-6	many	-	16	TGCGCCAGCAGCTTGGATCTGCGACGCGGGGCCAACGTCCTGACTTTC	CASSLDLRRGANVLTF
TRBV5-1	TRBJ2-5	many	-	15	TGCGCCAGCAGCCAGACCCTCGGGACCAGGGAGACCCAGTACTTC	CASSQTLGTRETQYF
TRBV6-5	TRBJ1-2	-	-	14	TGTGCCAGCAGTTCCCCAGGCGTGAACTATGGCTACACCTTC	CASSSPGVNYGYTF
TRBV5-1	TRBJ2-4	few	-	16	TGCGCCAGCAGCTTGGCCAGGGAGCGAGCCAAAAACATTCAGTACTTC	CASSLARERAKNIQYF
TRBV5-1	TRBJ1-3	many	-	14	TGCGCCAGCAGCCCGGGGGAAGGCGGAAACACCATATATTTT	CASSPGEGGNTIYF
TRBV29-1	TRBJ2-1	-	TRBD1	13	TGCAGTGCTAGACAGGGGGGCTACAATGAGCAGTTCTTC	CSARQGGYNEQFF
TRBV20-1	TRBJ1-5	-	-	12	TGCAGTGCTAGAGGGCAGGGGCCCCGAAAGCATTTT	CSARGQGPRKHF
TRBV5-4	TRBJ2-7	-	-	12	TGTGCCAGCAGCTTGAGATCGGGCGAGCAGTACTTC	CASSLRSGEQYF
TRBV5-1	TRBJ2-5	-	-	12	TGCGCCAGCAATCCGGGCGGAGAGACCCAGTACTTC	CASNPGGETQYF
TRBV2	TRBJ1-1	few	-	15	TGTGCCAGCAGCGAGCTTGTAGGTTTAGACACTGAAGCTTTCTTT	CASSELVGLDTEAFF
TRBV7-2	TRBJ2-1	many	-	12	TGTGCCAGCAGCCACTGGGACAATGAGCAGTTCTTC	CASSHWDNEQFF
TRBV5-5	TRBJ1-2	-	TRBD1	14	TGTGCCAGCAGCCCCCCTTGGACAGGCGAGGGCTACACCTTC	CASSPPWTGEGYTF
TRBV30	TRBJ2-5	few	-	13	TGTGCCTGGAGTGTGGGATCTTACGGGACCCAGTACTTC	CAWSVGSYGTQYF
TRBV15	TRBJ1-4	-	-	16	TGTGCCACCAGCAGAGATGGGACCGTATTCCGGGAAAAACTGTTTTTT	CATSRDGTVFREKLFF
TRBV19	TRBJ1-1	-	-	14	TGTGCCAGTACCAGCCGGTGGAGAAACACTGAAGCTTTCTTT	CASTSRWRNTEAFF
TRBV7-9	TRBJ2-7	many	-	15	TGTGCCAGCAGCCCGAAACTAGCTAAAGGCTACGAGCAGTACTTC	CASSPKLAKGYEQYF
TRBV30	TRBJ1-2	-	-	13	TGTGCCTGGAGCCCCGCAGGGGCCTATGGCTACACCTTC	CAWSPAGAYGYTF
TRBV12-5	TRBJ1-1	-	-	14	TGTGCTAGTGGTTTGAGCCCTAACGGGTACGGAGCTTTCTTT	CASGLSPNGYGAFF
TRBV7-6	TRBJ1-2	few	-	12	TGTGCCAGCAGCTCCAGGGACTATGGCTACACCTTC	CASSSRDYGYTF
TRBV7-2	TRBJ2-3	-	TRBD2	15	TGTGCCAGCGAACTAGCGGGGGGCTCCACAGATACGCAGTATTTT	CASELAGGSTDTQYF
TRBV20-1	TRBJ2-5	few	TRBD1	16	TGCAGTGCTTTTTTCTACCGGACAGGGGGACAAGAGACCCAGTACTTC	CSAFFYRTGGQETQYF
TRBV7-3	TRBJ1-2	-	TRBD1	15	TGTGCCAGCAGCCCGATGGACAGGGGTGACTATGGCTACACCTTC	CASSPMDRGDYGYTF
TRBV7-7	TRBJ2-7	-	-	14	TGTGCCAGCAGCTTGGCGGGCTCTGGCACTGAGCAGTACTTC	CASSLAGSGTEQYF
TRBV7-2	TRBJ1-2	-	-	13	TGTGCCAGCAGCTTTGGGGGGATGTATGGCTACACCTTC	CASSFGGMYGYTF
TRBV7-3	TRBJ1-5	many	-	13	TGTGCCAGCAGCTTAATGCCCGATCAGCCCCAGCATTTT	CASSLMPDQPQHF
TRBV7-2	TRBJ2-2	-	TRBD2	18	TGTGCCAGCAGCTCCCGGGGAGCGGGGGGGACTTACACCGGGGAGCTGTTTTTT	CASSSRGAGGTYTGELFF
TRBV5-6	TRBJ2-7	many	-	11	TGTGCCAGCAGCCTAGAGGGGGAGCAGTACTTC	CASSLEGEQYF